This T cell receptor (beta chain) was documented in a study of PD-1 blockade in classical Hodgkin lymphoma. Study results and limitations: Baseline TCR diversity was reportedly lower in newly diagnosed patients than healthy donors.

The assay was immunoSEQ multiplex PCR, and TCRdb's table has in-frame clones only and misses some. The table includes around 26,000 clones, approximately 93% detected once. With regard to this clone: What it binds is not known.

Time point of the sample: newly diagnosed, previously untreated cHL patient sample. Comparison came from newly diagnosed, untreated classical Hodgkin lymphoma PBMCs. This CDR3 region has 16 residues. The J segment lost 2 bases and the V segment lost 8 bases, leaving 12 bases of the junction unmatched. CDR1 and CDR2 from the germline V gene are LNHDA and SQIVND (reference sequence). The chain recombines TRBV19 with TRBJ1-2; the match to TRBD1 covers 9 bases. This sequence was found in a human donor with classical Hodgkin lymphoma. The sample taken for sequencing was peripheral blood mononuclear cells (PBMCs). CDR3 DNA: TGTGCCAGTTTCCCGAGCGGCGGACAGGGGAACTATGGCTACACCTTC. Translating it yields CASFPSGGQGNYGYTF.